The 24 T cell receptor beta chains presented below share a single source sample, sequenced in a study of graft-versus-host responses after intestinal transplantation. Using immunoSEQ multiplex PCR, the repertoire was profiled, and TCRdb retains in-frame clones only, with some absent. This sample has about 54,000 clones, with about 90% found just once. The specimen comprised PBMCs, sampled 662 days after intestinal transplant. These receptors were collected from a human patient who received an intestinal transplant, so some T cells may come from the graft donor.

The chain is built from TRBV19 and TRBJ1-3; D is undetermined. The CDR3 runs 14 residues. Between the trimmed V and J ends, which lost 1 base and 2 bases, there was a span of 6 bases. Germline loops: CDR1 LNHDA, CDR2 SQIVND (reference sequence). CDR3 bases: TGTGCCAGTAGTATAGGGGTTGCTGGAAACACCATATATTTT. Protein product: CASSIGVAGNTIYF.

The chain has TRBV7-2 and TRBJ1-5, with a weak D call TRBD1 (5 bases). There are 12 residues in the CDR3. Deletions cut 8 bases from V and 6 bases from J, with 11 bases between. Germline loops: CDR1 SGHTA, CDR2 FQGNSA. CDR3 nucleotides: TGTGCCAGCCCCAGGGAGGGTCAGCCCCAGCATTTT. Translating gives CASPREGQPQHF. Looking up the rest from reference TRBV7-2 and TRBJ1-5 gives the full variable domain: GAGVSQSPSNKVTEKGKDVELRCDPISGHTALYWYRQSLGQGLEFLIYFQGNSAPDKSGLPSDRFSAERTGGSVSTLTIQRTQQEDSAVYLCASPREGQPQHFGDGTRLSIL.

This clone was picked up one time. The genes are TRBV28 and TRBJ2-2; a weak D match, TRBD2 (5 bases). V lost 3 bases and J lost 7, with 9 bases in between. Germline V CDR1 and CDR2: MDHEN, SYDVKM. The CDR3 consists of 13 residues. The CDR3 loop reads CASSFGAGGELFF. The DNA for the CDR3 is TGTGCCAGCAGTTTCGGCGCGGGCGGGGAGCTGTTTTTT.

V is TRBV5-1 and J is TRBJ1-2; TRBD1 might be the D (6 bases). This CDR3 is 12 amino acids long. Germline assignment: CDR1 SGHRS and CDR2 YFSETQ. V was clipped by 0 bases and J by 8 bases, with 8 bases between them. In DNA, the CDR3 is TGCGCCAGCAGCTTGGGGACAGAGGGCTACACCTTC. It translates to CASSLGTEGYTF.

The V gene is TRBV4-1, the J gene TRBJ2-6; D tentatively fits TRBD1 or TRBD2 (7 bases each). Germline CDR1 MGHRA, CDR2 YSYEKL. Trimming shortened V by 0 bases and J by 0 bases, and 15 bases separated the two germline ends. The CDR3 runs 19 residues. In DNA form, the CDR3 reads TGCGCCAGCAGCCAAGATCGGGGGGACAGCCGCTCTGGGGCCAACGTCCTGACTTTC. Its translation is CASSQDRGDSRSGANVLTF.

This clone was counted once. The V call is TRBV18, the J call TRBJ2-3; no firm D call. This CDR3 contains 13 residues. Germline V gene data show CDR1 as KGHSH and CDR2 as LQKENI. Trimming cost V 2 bases and J 0 bases, with 3 bases left between them. The CDR3 bases are TGTGCCAGCTCACCATACAGCACAGATACGCAGTATTTT. Encoded protein: CASSPYSTDTQYF.

The chain is built from TRBV6-5 and TRBJ2-1; either TRBD1 or TRBD2 may supply D (6 bases each). Per the germline V gene, CDR1 is MNHEY and CDR2 is SVGAGI. V lost 6 bases and J lost 0, with 12 bases in between. The CDR3 is 15 amino acids. The CDR3 here is CASRSSGASYNEQFF. As DNA, the CDR3 is TGTGCCAGCAGAAGTTCGGGGGCCTCCTACAATGAGCAGTTCTTC.

The V call is TRBV13, the J call TRBJ2-7; 8 bases agree with TRBD1. V shed 3 bases, J shed 5 bases, and the junction held 3 bases outside the gene matches. Germline V gene data show CDR1 as PRHDT and CDR2 as FYEKMQ (reference sequence). This CDR3 contains 13 residues. CDR3 sequence reads: CASSFNRGNEQYF. In DNA, the CDR3 is TGTGCCAGCAGCTTTAACAGGGGGAACGAGCAGTACTTC.

This rearrangement joins TRBV6-1 to TRBJ2-3; the D gene could be TRBD1 or TRBD2 (5 bases each). Trimming removed 6 bases at V and 5 bases at J, with 12 bases between. CDR3 size: 13 residues. The germline V gene encodes CDR1 MNHNS and CDR2 SASEGT. CDR3 in DNA: TGTGCCAGCAGCTTCGAGGGGCGAGATACGCAGTATTTT. Translating it yields CASSFEGRDTQYF.

This clone occurred once. This chain links TRBV19 with TRBJ2-5; TRBD2 is a possible D gene (6 bases). Germline lookup yields CDR1 LNHDA and CDR2 SQIVND (reference sequence). CDR3 length: 14 residues. The V gene lost 6 bases and the J gene lost 2 bases, with 13 bases spanning the gap. CDR3 sequence: CASSLIADQETQYF. In nucleotides, the CDR3 is TGTGCCAGTAGCCTTATAGCGGATCAAGAGACCCAGTACTTC.

This chain joins TRBV5-4 and TRBJ1-4; D gene uncertain. V was cut by 4 bases and J by 5 bases, with 6 bases left in between. Germline CDR1 and CDR2: SGHNT and YYREEE (reference sequence). The CDR3 totals 12 residues. CDR3 sequence: CASSSENEKLFF. CDR3 bases: TGTGCCAGCAGCAGCGAGAATGAAAAACTGTTTTTT.

The chain carries TRBV7-9 and TRBJ1-2; a weak D match, TRBD1 (6 bases). The V end was cut by 5 bases, the J end by 0 bases, with 13 bases between. The germline V gene has CDR1 SEHNR and CDR2 FQNEAQ (reference sequence). The CDR3 is 15 amino acids. The DNA of the CDR3 is TGTGCCAGCAGCCTGGGGGCAGAACCTAACTATGGCTACACCTTC. This gives the protein CASSLGAEPNYGYTF.

The chain joins TRBV18 to TRBJ2-7; TRBD1 matches at 11 bases. The trim removed 3 bases at V and 5 bases at J, leaving 9 bases unmatched. Germline-derived CDR1 and CDR2 are KGHSH and LQKENI. This CDR3 has 16 amino acids. CDR3 region: CASSPRPGTGGDEQYF. The CDR3 nucleotides read TGTGCCAGCTCACCCCGCCCCGGGACAGGGGGGGACGAGCAGTACTTC.

Only one count was recorded for this clone. The chain employs TRBV12-5 and TRBJ2-3, with D perhaps being TRBD1 or TRBD2 (5 bases each). CDR3 length: 15 residues. V was shortened by 0 bases and J by 5 bases, with 12 bases between the two germline ends. CDR1 and CDR2 from the germline V gene are LGHNT and FRNRAP. For the CDR3, the DNA is TGTGCTAGTGGTTTGGTACTAGGGGAAGGAGATACGCAGTATTTT. Translation: CASGLVLGEGDTQYF.

The chain has TRBV7-9 and TRBJ2-7; D call uncertain. V was trimmed by 1 base and J by 3 bases, leaving 7 bases between them. The CDR3 consists of 13 residues. Looked up from germline, CDR1 is SEHNR and CDR2 is FQNEAQ (reference sequence). CDR3 bases: TGTGCCAGCAGCTTAGGGGTTGGCTACGAGCAGTACTTC. It translates to CASSLGVGYEQYF.

This chain connects TRBV5-1 to TRBJ1-4, with 9 nucleotides matching TRBD1. The germline V gene encodes CDR1 SGHRS and CDR2 YFSETQ. This CDR3 has 16 amino acids. V gave up 5 bases and J gave up 7 bases; unmatched junction bases: 12. The CDR3 is CASRPTTTGGGEKLFF. The DNA of the CDR3 is TGCGCCAGCAGACCAACTACGACAGGGGGAGGTGAAAAACTGTTTTTT.

V gene TRBV25-1 combines with J gene TRBJ2-2, with TRBD1 identical over 7 bases. The germline V gene encodes CDR1 MGHDK and CDR2 SYGVNS. This CDR3 region has 14 residues. V was clipped by 8 bases and J by 3 bases; unmatched bases: 6. The CDR3 region has the DNA TGTGCCAGCCTCGGGACAGAAGACACCGGGGAGCTGTTTTTT. This translates into CASLGTEDTGELFF.

CDR3 nucleotide sequence: TGTGCCAGCAGCTTTTTTGGGCAGGGTAGCACAGATACGCAGTATTTT. It translates to CASSFFGQGSTDTQYF. This chain joins TRBV7-8 and TRBJ2-3; D possibly corresponds to TRBD1 (5 bases). This CDR3 contains 16 residues. Germline assignment: CDR1 SGHVS and CDR2 FQNEAQ. Trimming took 3 bases from V and 0 from J, leaving 13 bases between them. Full variable domain (remainder filled in from reference TRBV7-8 and TRBJ2-3): GAGVSQSPRYKVAKRGQDVALRCDPISGHVSLFWYQQALGQGPEFLTYFQNEAQLDKSGLPSDRFFAERPEGSVSTLKIQRTQQEDSAVYLCASSFFGQGSTDTQYFGPGTRLTVL.

This rearrangement joins TRBV7-9 to TRBJ1-2; possibly TRBD1 for D (6 bases). With 5 bases removed from V and 4 bases from J, the gap between germline ends came to 14 bases. The CDR3 sequence is 14 residues long. Germline loops: CDR1 SEHNR, CDR2 FQNEAQ (reference sequence). This CDR3 reads CASSTDLGAYGYTF. As DNA, the CDR3 is TGTGCCAGCAGCACAGACCTGGGGGCCTATGGCTACACCTTC.

This clone was found once. V is TRBV11-3 and J is TRBJ2-2; D remains ambiguous. The germline CDR1 and CDR2 sequences are SGHNT and YENEEA. V gave up 2 bases and J gave up 4 bases, with 8 bases separating them. This CDR3 has 14 residues. CDR3 DNA: TGTGCCAGCAGCTTAATGTCCCGCACCGGGGAGCTGTTTTTT. Translation gives CASSLMSRTGELFF.

The CDR3 DNA is TGTGCCAGCTCACCCGGGACAGGGGGCTTAGAGACCCAGTACTTC. It yields the protein CASSPGTGGLETQYF. The chain carries TRBV18 and TRBJ2-5; 12 positions agree with TRBD1. Germline V gene data show CDR1 as KGHSH and CDR2 as LQKENI. Unmatched junction bases numbered 3, after V lost 3 bases and J lost 4 bases. The CDR3 has 15 amino acids.

The V call is TRBV28, the J call TRBJ1-2, with D maybe TRBD1 (5 bases). CDR1 is MDHEN and CDR2 is SYDVKM in the germline V gene. V lost 5 bases and J 2 bases, leaving 12 bases between the germline ends. This CDR3 contains 14 residues. Written as DNA, the CDR3 is TGTGCCAGCAGTCTGGGGACCTTAAACTATGGCTACACCTTC. It specifies CASSLGTLNYGYTF.

This clone has a single count. The rearrangement links TRBV5-1 to TRBJ1-4; D might be TRBD1 (6 bases). CDR3 size: 15 residues. Deletions cut 3 bases from V and 4 bases from J, with 13 bases between. Germline-derived CDR1 and CDR2 are SGHRS and YFSETQ. CDR3 protein: CASSSGVPNNEKLFF. CDR3 nucleotides: TGCGCCAGCAGCTCAGGGGTCCCTAATAATGAAAAACTGTTTTTT.

This clone was recorded only once. The chain is built from TRBV11-2 and TRBJ1-1, with no clear D. CDR3 length: 11 residues. The germline CDR1 and CDR2 sequences are SGHAT and FQNNGV. The V end was cut by 3 bases, the J end by 10 bases, with 9 bases between. CDR3 loop: CASSLERRAFF. Here the CDR3 DNA reads TGTGCCAGCAGCTTGGAAAGAAGAGCTTTCTTT.